This T cell receptor beta chain was documented in a study of blood T cell repertoires in COVID-19. Across the whole study: From the United States, Italy and Spain came samples of acute and convalescent COVID-19. T cells, B-cell-depleted T cells, or PBMCs supplied cDNA or gDNA.

In the source study's methods: For nucleated cells, counts were estimated from reference gene primer amplification. Using immunoSEQ multiplex PCR, the repertoire was profiled, and TCRdb retains in-frame clones only, with some absent. V and J calls and clone size are as listed in that table; D and trimming were resolved from the DNA. Of more than 110,000 clones in the sample, over 60% were seen once. V lost 5 bases and J lost 7; bases outside the gene matches: 18. The length of the CDR3 is 18 residues. Germline V gene lookup returns CDR1 SGHVS and CDR2 FQNEAQ. This clone occurred once. The sample was peripheral blood. This clonotype originated in a woman aged 45 to 65 with active or convalescent COVID-19. The chain recombines TRBV7-8 with TRBJ1-4; 8 bases align to TRBD1. CDR3 nucleotide sequence: TGTGCCAGCAGCCCACGGACAGGGAAGAACGGGATGAGTGAAAAACTGTTTTTT. Protein product: CASSPRTGKNGMSEKLFF.